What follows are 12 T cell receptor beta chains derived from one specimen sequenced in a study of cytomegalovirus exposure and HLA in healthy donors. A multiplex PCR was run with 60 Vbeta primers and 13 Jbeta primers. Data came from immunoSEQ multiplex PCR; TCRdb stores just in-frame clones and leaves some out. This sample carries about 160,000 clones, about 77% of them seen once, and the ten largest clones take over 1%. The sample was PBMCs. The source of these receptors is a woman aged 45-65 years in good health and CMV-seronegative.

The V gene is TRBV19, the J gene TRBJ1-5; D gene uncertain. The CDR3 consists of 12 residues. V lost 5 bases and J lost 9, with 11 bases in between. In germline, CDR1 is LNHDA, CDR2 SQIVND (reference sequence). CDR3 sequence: CASSSYSGPQHF. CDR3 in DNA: TGTGCCAGTAGTTCCTACTCTGGGCCCCAGCATTTT.

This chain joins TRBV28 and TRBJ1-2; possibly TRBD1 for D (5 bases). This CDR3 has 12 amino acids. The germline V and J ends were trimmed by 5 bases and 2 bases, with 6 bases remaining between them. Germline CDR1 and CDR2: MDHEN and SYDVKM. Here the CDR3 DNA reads TGTGCCAGCAGTAAGGGGAACTATGGCTACACCTTC. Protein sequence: CASSKGNYGYTF.

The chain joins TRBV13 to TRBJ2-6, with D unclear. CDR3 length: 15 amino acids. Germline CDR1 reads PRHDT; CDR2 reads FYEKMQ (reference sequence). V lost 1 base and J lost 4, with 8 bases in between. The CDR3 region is CASSLARSGANVLTF. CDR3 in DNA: TGTGCCAGCAGCTTAGCGAGGTCGGGGGCCAACGTCCTGACTTTC. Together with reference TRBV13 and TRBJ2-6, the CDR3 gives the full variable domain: AAGVIQSPRHLIKEKRETATLKCYPIPRHDTVYWYQQGPGQDPQFLISFYEKMQSDKGSIPDRFSAQQFSDYHSELNMSSLELGDSALYFCASSLARSGANVLTFGAGSRLTVL.

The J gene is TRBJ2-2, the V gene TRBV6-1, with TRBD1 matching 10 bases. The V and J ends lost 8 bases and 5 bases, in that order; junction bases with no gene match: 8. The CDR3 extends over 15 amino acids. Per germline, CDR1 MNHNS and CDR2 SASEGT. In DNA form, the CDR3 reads TGTGCCAGCGAAACAGGGGACAGGGGTACCGGGGAGCTGTTTTTT. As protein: CASETGDRGTGELFF.

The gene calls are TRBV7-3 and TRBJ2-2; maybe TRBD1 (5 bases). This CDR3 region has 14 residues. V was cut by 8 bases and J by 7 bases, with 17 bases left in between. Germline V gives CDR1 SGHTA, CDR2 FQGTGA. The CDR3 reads CASCRIRGSGELFF. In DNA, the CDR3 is TGTGCCAGCTGTCGGATAAGGGGAAGCGGGGAGCTGTTTTTT.

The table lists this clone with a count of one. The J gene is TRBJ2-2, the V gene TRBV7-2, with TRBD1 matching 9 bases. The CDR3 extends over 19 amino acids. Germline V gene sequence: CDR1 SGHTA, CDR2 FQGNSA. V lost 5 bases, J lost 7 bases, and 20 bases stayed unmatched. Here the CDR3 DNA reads TGTGCCAGCAGCCTCAGCTTCGGAGGACAGGGGAAATTCGGCGGGGAGCTGTTTTTT. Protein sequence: CASSLSFGGQGKFGGELFF.

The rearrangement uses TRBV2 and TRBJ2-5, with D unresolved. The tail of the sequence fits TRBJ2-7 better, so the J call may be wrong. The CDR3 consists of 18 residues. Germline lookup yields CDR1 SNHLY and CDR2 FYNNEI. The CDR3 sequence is CASSEVTITKRHSYEQYF. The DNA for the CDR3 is TGTGCCAGCAGTGAGGTGACGATAACCAAAAGACACTCCTACGAGCAGTACTTC.

DNA of the CDR3: TGTGCCAGCAGAGTACAGGGAGTTAAGACCCAGTACTTC. Amino acids: CASRVQGVKTQYF. This rearrangement joins TRBV6-5 to TRBJ2-5; D perhaps matches TRBD1 (6 bases). Germline-derived CDR1 and CDR2 are MNHEY and SVGAGI. The CDR3 runs 13 residues. Trimming removed 6 bases at V and 6 bases at J, with 14 bases between.

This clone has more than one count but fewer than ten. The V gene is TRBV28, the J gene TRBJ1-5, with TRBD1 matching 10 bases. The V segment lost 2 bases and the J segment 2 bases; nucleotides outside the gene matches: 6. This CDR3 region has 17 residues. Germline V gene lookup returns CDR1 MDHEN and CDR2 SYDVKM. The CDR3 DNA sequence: TGTGCCAGCAGTTTAATGGGACAGGGGAATGGCAATCAGCCCCAGCATTTT. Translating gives CASSLMGQGNGNQPQHF.

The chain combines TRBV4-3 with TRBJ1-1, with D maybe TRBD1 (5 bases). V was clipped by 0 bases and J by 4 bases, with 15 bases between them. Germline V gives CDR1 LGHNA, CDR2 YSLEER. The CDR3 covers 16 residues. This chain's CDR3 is CASSQDWRGLGTEAFF. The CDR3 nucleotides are TGCGCCAGCAGCCAAGATTGGAGGGGTCTGGGCACTGAAGCTTTCTTT.

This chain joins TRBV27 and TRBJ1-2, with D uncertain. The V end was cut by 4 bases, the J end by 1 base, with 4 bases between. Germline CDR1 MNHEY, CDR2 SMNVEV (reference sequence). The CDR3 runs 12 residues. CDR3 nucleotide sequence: TGTGCCAGCAGTTCCTTTAACTATGGCTACACCTTC. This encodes CASSSFNYGYTF.

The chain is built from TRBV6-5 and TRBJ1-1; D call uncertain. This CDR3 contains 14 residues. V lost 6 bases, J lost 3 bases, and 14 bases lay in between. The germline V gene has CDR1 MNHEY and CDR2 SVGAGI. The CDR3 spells CASRYLGSYTEAFF. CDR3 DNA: TGTGCCAGCAGATACCTTGGGAGCTACACTGAAGCTTTCTTT.